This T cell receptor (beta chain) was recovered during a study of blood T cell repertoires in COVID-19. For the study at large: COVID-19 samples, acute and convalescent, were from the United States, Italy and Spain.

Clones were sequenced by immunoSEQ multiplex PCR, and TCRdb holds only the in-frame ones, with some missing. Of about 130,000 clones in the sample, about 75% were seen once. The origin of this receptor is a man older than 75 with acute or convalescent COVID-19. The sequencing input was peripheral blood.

CDR3 DNA: TGTGCCTGGAATAGCGGGGGGGCTGGGAGCGGGGAGCTGTTTTTT. This encodes CAWNSGGAGSGELFF. V usage is TRBV30 and J usage is TRBJ2-2, with 11 bases that match TRBD2. CDR1 GTSNPN and CDR2 SVGIG come from the germline V gene (reference sequence). The J segment lost 7 bases and the V segment lost 4 bases, leaving 8 bases of the junction unmatched. CDR3 length: 15 amino acids.